Listed below are T cell receptor beta chains from one sample, sequenced in a study of blood T cell repertoires in COVID-19. Repertoires were generated with immunoSEQ multiplex PCR, while TCRdb's copy carries only in-frame clones and drops some. The sample includes roughly 280,000 clones, approximately 90% seen only once; the top ten take 2% to 2.5%. The sample was peripheral blood. These receptors all come from a woman between 50 and 59 years old who had recovered from COVID-19. The CDR3 runs from the conserved cysteine through the conserved F or W. D genes are given only for firm matches. A clone size is listed for some rows: how often the clone was seen (once, few, many), or a class if it is expanded.

clone size | J gene | V gene | D gene | CDR3 DNA | CDR3 protein
NA | TRBJ2-3 | TRBV7-2 | TRBD1 | TGTGCCAGCAGCTTAGCGGGCAGGGGGAGCACAGATACGCAGTATTTT | CASSLAGRGSTDTQYF
NA | TRBJ2-1 | TRBV5-1 | TRBD2 | TGCGCCAGCAGCTTGGCCGGTGGACTAGCGAACGAGCAGTTCTTC | CASSLAGGLANEQFF
NA | TRBJ2-5 | TRBV2 | TRBD2 | TGTGCCAGCAGCCTGGTTAGAGGACTAGCCGGGGAGACCCAGTACTTC | CASSLVRGLAGETQYF
NA | TRBJ2-1 | TRBV7-2 | TRBD1 | TGTGCCAGCAGCGGACGCCGGGACAGCAATGAGCAGTTCTTC | CASSGRRDSNEQFF
NA | TRBJ2-5 | TRBV27 | TRBD2 | TGTGCCAGCAGTTGGTCCAGAACGGGACTAGCGGGAGTTGCACGGGAGACCCAGTACTTC | CASSWSRTGLAGVARETQYF
NA | TRBJ2-7 | TRBV12-3/TRBV12-4 | NA | TGTGCCAGCAAGCTATTGGACAGCTACGAGCAGTACTTC | CASKLLDSYEQYF
NA | TRBJ2-1 | TRBV18 | TRBD2 | TGTGCCAGCTTTTTGACTAGCAGTGGCAATGAGCAGTTCTTC | CASFLTSSGNEQFF
NA | TRBJ2-3 | TRBV7-8 | NA | TGTGCCAGCAGCTTAAAGAGGGACTCCGGGGGAGCAGATACGCAGTATTTT | CASSLKRDSGGADTQYF
NA | TRBJ2-1 | TRBV30 | NA | TGTGCCTGGAGTGTGGCCTTACTGACGAGGGAGCAAAACAATGAGCAGTTCTTC | CAWSVALLTREQNNEQFF
once | TRBJ1-1 | TRBV30 | NA | TGTGCCTGGAGTGTACAGGATGCGGCTGAAGCTTTCTTT | CAWSVQDAAEAFF
NA | TRBJ2-7 | TRBV9 | NA | TGTGCCAGCAGCCGACGGGAACTGGGTGGTTACGAGCAGTACTTC | CASSRRELGGYEQYF
once | TRBJ1-1 | TRBV5-1 | TRBD1 | TGCGCCAGCAGCTTGCTCGGACAGGCGAACACTGAAGCTTTCTTT | CASSLLGQANTEAFF
NA | TRBJ1-2 | TRBV5-1 | TRBD1 | TGCGCCAGCAGCTCGGACAGGGGCTATGGCTACACCTTC | CASSSDRGYGYTF
once | TRBJ1-1 | TRBV5-4 | NA | TGTGCCAGCAGCCCGGAAGGAGGCCTGAACACTGAAGCTTTCTTT | CASSPEGGLNTEAFF
NA | TRBJ1-2 | TRBV13 | NA | TGTGCCAGCAGCCCCTCGGGGGGCCCAGACTATGGCTACACCTTC | CASSPSGGPDYGYTF
NA | TRBJ1-1 | TRBV9 | NA | TGTGCCAGCAGCGTAGCAGGGGCAAGTGAAGCTTTCTTT | CASSVAGASEAFF
NA | TRBJ1-1 | TRBV6-5 | TRBD1 | TGTGCCAGCACCAGAGGGACAGGGGGTAACACTGAAGCTTTCTTT | CASTRGTGGNTEAFF
once | TRBJ2-7 | TRBV28 | TRBD2 | TGTGCCAGCAGTTTACGCCTAGCGGGATTTGGCGGGCAGTACTTC | CASSLRLAGFGGQYF
once | TRBJ1-6 | TRBV4-3 | NA | TGCGCCAGCAGCCAAATCTCGTTCTTCCCGAATTCACCCCTCCACTTT | CASSQISFFPNSPLHF
NA | TRBJ2-1 | TRBV6-1 | TRBD2 | TGTGCCAGCAGTGAGCTTCGCGGGAGGGCCCGTGAGCAGTTCTTC | CASSELRGRAREQFF
NA | TRBJ2-1 | TRBV7-6 | NA | TGTGCCAGCAGCTTAGCAGTGGGAGTTAGGAATGAGCAGTTCTTC | CASSLAVGVRNEQFF
NA | TRBJ1-4 | TRBV7-9 | TRBD1 | TGTGCCAGCAGCCAGACAGGGGGCCGGGTTGAAAAACTGTTTTTT | CASSQTGGRVEKLFF
NA | TRBJ1-1 | TRBV4-1 | TRBD1 | TGCGCCAGCAGCCTTCGACTCCCGGACAGGGCGAACACTGAAGCTTTCTTT | CASSLRLPDRANTEAFF
NA | TRBJ1-1 | TRBV6-6 | NA | TGTGCCAGCAGTCCCCCCCCTGGGGGCCCAGGGAAGAACACTGAAGCTTTCTTT | CASSPPPGGPGKNTEAFF
once | TRBJ2-5 | TRBV7-2 | NA | TGTGCCAGCAGCTTGTTTCTTCGGGGGCAAGAGACCCAGTACTTC | CASSLFLRGQETQYF
NA | TRBJ1-1 | TRBV10-3 | TRBD1 | TGTGCCATCAGTCCCGGGACAGGCCGATCCATGAACACTGAAGCTTTCTTT | CAISPGTGRSMNTEAFF
NA | TRBJ1-2 | TRBV12-3/TRBV12-4 | NA | TGTGCCAGCAGTTTTGGACAGAACTATGGCTACACCTTC | CASSFGQNYGYTF
NA | TRBJ1-5 | TRBV6-2/TRBV6-3 | NA | TGTGCCAGCAGTTACTCTCGATGGGGGCAGGGAGGGGTCGCCCAGCATTTT | CASSYSRWGQGGVAQHF
few | TRBJ1-1 | TRBV7-3 | NA | TGTGCCAGCAGCGATTCGAGAGGAGGTCCGGCTTTCTTT | CASSDSRGGPAFF
NA | TRBJ1-4 | TRBV3-1/TRBV3-2 | NA | TGTGCCAGCTCCTTTAATGAAAAACTGTTTTTT | CASSFNEKLFF
NA | TRBJ2-6 | TRBV6-2/TRBV6-3 | NA | TGTGCCAGCAATCACTCGCCTGACAGGCCTGGGGCCAACGTCCTGACTTTC | CASNHSPDRPGANVLTF
NA | TRBJ1-6 | TRBV19 | TRBD1 | TGTGCCAGTAGCTCCGACAGGGCTTCACCCCTCCACTTT | CASSSDRASPLHF
NA | TRBJ1-2 | TRBV3-1/TRBV3-2 | NA | TGTGCCAGCAGCCAATTCCCCGGACGGGGGACGAACTATGGCTACACCTTC | CASSQFPGRGTNYGYTF
NA | TRBJ2-3 | TRBV5-4 | NA | TGTGCCAGCAGCCTCACTAGGCCAAGGAGCACAGATACGCAGTATTTT | CASSLTRPRSTDTQYF
NA | TRBJ2-1 | TRBV10-3 | NA | TGTGCCATAATGAGCTCCTACAATGAGCAGTTCTTC | CAIMSSYNEQFF
NA | TRBJ2-5 | TRBV28 | NA | TGTGCCAGCAGTTTACCTCAAGAGACCCAGTACTTC | CASSLPQETQYF
NA | TRBJ1-2 | TRBV6-5 | TRBD1 | TGTGCCAGCAGTTACTTATGGGACAGGGGACACTATGGCTACACCTTC | CASSYLWDRGHYGYTF
NA | TRBJ2-3 | TRBV7-3 | NA | TGTGCCAGCAGTGATACCGGGGATACGCAGTATTTT | CASSDTGDTQYF
NA | TRBJ2-3 | TRBV9 | TRBD2 | TGTGCCAGCAGCGTAGGACTAGCGGGAGGTGGAGGAGATACGCAGTATTTT | CASSVGLAGGGGDTQYF
NA | TRBJ1-2 | TRBV28 | TRBD1 | TGTGCCAGCTATACCTCGACAGGGACATATGGCTACACCTTC | CASYTSTGTYGYTF
NA | TRBJ1-6 | TRBV4-3 | TRBD1 | TGCGCCAGCAGCCAAGATATCGGACAGGGTACCAGCTCCTATAATTCACCCCTCCACTTT | CASSQDIGQGTSSYNSPLHF
NA | TRBJ1-2 | TRBV19 | NA | TGTGCCAGTAGTACCGAACAGGGAATCTATGGCTACACCTTC | CASSTEQGIYGYTF
NA | TRBJ2-3 | TRBV3-1/TRBV3-2 | NA | TGTGCCAGCAGCCATCCAGCGGGCCGGGGCGGCACAGATACGCAGTATTTT | CASSHPAGRGGTDTQYF
NA | TRBJ1-5 | TRBV4-2 | TRBD1 | TGTGCCAGCAGCCAAGTCCAGGGGGGCGGGGGCAATCAGCCCCAGCATTTT | CASSQVQGGGGNQPQHF
NA | TRBJ2-7 | TRBV2 | NA | TGTGCCAGCAGACGCGACAGCTACGAGCAGTACTTC | CASRRDSYEQYF
NA | TRBJ2-2 | TRBV12-1 | NA | TGTGCCAGCAGCTCTGTCACCCTAGCGGGAGGGAACACCGGGGAGCTGTTTTTT | CASSSVTLAGGNTGELFF